The 7 T cell receptor beta chains below were found in one sample sequenced in a study of blood T cell repertoires in COVID-19. The data were produced by immunoSEQ multiplex PCR, yet TCRdb's version contains in-frame clones alone and is incomplete. This sample has 200,000 to 300,000 clones, with more than 75% found just once. The material sequenced was peripheral blood. These receptors were collected from a woman aged 55-75 years who had recovered from COVID-19.

The rearrangement uses TRBV27 and TRBJ1-5, with 9 bases fitting TRBD1. With V trimmed by 7 bases and J by 3 bases, 7 bases remained unmatched. CDR3 length equals 15 residues. Germline V gene sequence: CDR1 MNHEY, CDR2 SMNVEV (reference sequence). The CDR3 DNA follows: TGTGCCAGCACCGCGACAGGGGGTTACAATCAGCCCCAGCATTTT. It encodes CASTATGGYNQPQHF.

V usage is TRBV7-3 and J usage is TRBJ1-4; 9 positions match TRBD1. This CDR3 has 15 amino acids. Per the germline V gene, CDR1 is SGHTA and CDR2 is FQGTGA. V gave up 5 bases and J gave up 3 bases; unmatched junction bases: 4. CDR3 sequence: CASSVTGGSNEKLFF. CDR3 DNA sequence: TGTGCCAGCAGCGTTACAGGGGGCTCTAATGAAAAACTGTTTTTT.

In DNA, the CDR3 is TGTGCCAGCAGCTTCGACAGAACTTCGGGCTACACCTTC. Translation: CASSFDRTSGYTF. V is TRBV7-2 and J is TRBJ1-2; possible D gene TRBD1, 5 bases. The CDR3 covers 13 residues. Per the germline V gene, CDR1 is SGHTA and CDR2 is FQGNSA. V was pared by 3 bases and J by 8 bases, with 13 bases between. Full variable domain (rest looked up from reference TRBV7-2 and TRBJ1-2): GAGVSQSPSNKVTEKGKDVELRCDPISGHTALYWYRQSLGQGLEFLIYFQGNSAPDKSGLPSDRFSAERTGGSVSTLTIQRTQQEDSAVYLCASSFDRTSGYTFGSGTRLTVV.

The chain is built from TRBV18 and TRBJ1-2, with 8 bases aligning to TRBD1. The CDR3 spans 16 residues. Trimming at V came to 5 bases and at J to 8 bases, leaving 16 bases not matched to a gene. Germline assignment: CDR1 KGHSH and CDR2 LQKENI. The CDR3 region is CASSELKPQGAEGYTF. The CDR3 DNA reads as TGTGCCAGCTCAGAGCTTAAACCTCAGGGGGCGGAAGGCTACACCTTC.

V gene TRBV3-1 (or the pseudogene TRBV3-2) combines with J gene TRBJ1-2; weak D call: TRBD1 (6 bases). The CDR3 spans 17 residues. The germline gives CDR1 LGHDT, CDR2 YNNKEL (reference sequence). Trimming stripped 4 bases from V and 4 bases from J, with 22 bases between. This CDR3 reads CASSPGTTLLRSYGYTF. The CDR3 coding sequence is TGTGCCAGCAGCCCCGGGACAACCCTTCTCCGATCCTATGGCTACACCTTC.

This clone was observed once. DNA for the CDR3: TGTGCCAGCAGTCGGACAGCGACTTATGGCTACACCTTC. Its translation: CASSRTATYGYTF. This chain uses TRBV28 with TRBJ1-2, with D perhaps TRBD1 (6 bases). The CDR3 is 13 amino acids. V was clipped by 5 bases and J by 5 bases, with 12 bases between them. Germline V gives CDR1 MDHEN, CDR2 SYDVKM.

This chain uses TRBV28 with TRBJ2-4; the match to TRBD1 covers 7 bases. This CDR3 has 15 residues. CDR1 and CDR2 from the germline V gene are MDHEN and SYDVKM. V shed 4 bases and J 2 bases; nucleotides not matched to a gene: 5. CDR3 loop: CASSSRGLTKNIQYF. The DNA for the CDR3 is TGTGCCAGCAGTTCGAGGGGGCTGACCAAAAACATTCAGTACTTC.